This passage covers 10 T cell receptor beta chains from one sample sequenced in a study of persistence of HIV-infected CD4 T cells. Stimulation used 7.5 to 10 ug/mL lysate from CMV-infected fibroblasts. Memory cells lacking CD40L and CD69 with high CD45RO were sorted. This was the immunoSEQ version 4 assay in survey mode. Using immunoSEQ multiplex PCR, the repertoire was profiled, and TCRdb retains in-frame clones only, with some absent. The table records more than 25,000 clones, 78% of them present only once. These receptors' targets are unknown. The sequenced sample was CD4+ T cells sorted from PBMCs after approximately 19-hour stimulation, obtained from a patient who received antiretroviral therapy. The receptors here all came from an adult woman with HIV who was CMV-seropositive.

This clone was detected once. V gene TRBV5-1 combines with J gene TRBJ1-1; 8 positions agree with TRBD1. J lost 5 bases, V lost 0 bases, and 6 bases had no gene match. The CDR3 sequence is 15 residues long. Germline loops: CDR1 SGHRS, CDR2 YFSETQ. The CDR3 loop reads CASSLDIGTGTEAFF. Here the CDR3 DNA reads TGCGCCAGCAGCTTGGATATAGGGACAGGTACTGAAGCTTTCTTT.

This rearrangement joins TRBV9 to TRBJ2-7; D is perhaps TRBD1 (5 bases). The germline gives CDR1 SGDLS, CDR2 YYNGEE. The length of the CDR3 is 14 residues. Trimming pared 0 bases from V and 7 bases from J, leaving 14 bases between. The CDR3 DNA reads TGTGCCAGCAGCGTAGGCCCCCAGGGAAAAGAGCAGTACTTC. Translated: CASSVGPQGKEQYF.

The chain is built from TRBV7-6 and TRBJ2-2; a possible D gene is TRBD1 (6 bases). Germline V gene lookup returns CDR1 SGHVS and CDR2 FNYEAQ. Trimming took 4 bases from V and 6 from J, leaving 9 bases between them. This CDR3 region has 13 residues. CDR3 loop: CASSSQGPGELFF. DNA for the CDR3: TGTGCCAGCAGCTCACAGGGCCCCGGGGAGCTGTTTTTT.

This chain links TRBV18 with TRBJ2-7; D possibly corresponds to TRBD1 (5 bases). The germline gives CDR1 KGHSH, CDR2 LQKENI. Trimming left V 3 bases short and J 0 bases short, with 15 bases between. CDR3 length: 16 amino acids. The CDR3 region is CASSPGGARVSYEQYF. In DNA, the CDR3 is TGTGCCAGCTCACCCGGCGGCGCCAGGGTCTCCTACGAGCAGTACTTC.

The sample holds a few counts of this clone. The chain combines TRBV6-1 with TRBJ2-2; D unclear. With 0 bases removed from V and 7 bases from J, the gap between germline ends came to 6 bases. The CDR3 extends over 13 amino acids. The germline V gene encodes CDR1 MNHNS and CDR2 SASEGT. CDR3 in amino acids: CASSEAGFGELFF. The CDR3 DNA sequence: TGTGCCAGCAGTGAAGCGGGTTTCGGGGAGCTGTTTTTT.

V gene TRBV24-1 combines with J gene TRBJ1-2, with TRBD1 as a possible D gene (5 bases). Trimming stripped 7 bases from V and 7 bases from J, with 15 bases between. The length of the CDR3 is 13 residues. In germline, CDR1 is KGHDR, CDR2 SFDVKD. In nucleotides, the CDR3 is TGTGCCACCAGGACCTCTGCGGGGGGTGGCTACACCTTC. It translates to CATRTSAGGGYTF.

Here the CDR3 reads CSASGRAETEAFF. The CDR3, as DNA: TGCAGTGCTAGTGGCAGGGCGGAGACTGAAGCTTTCTTT. The chain joins TRBV20-1 to TRBJ1-1; D perhaps matches TRBD1 (5 bases). The V end lost 3 bases, the J end lost 5 bases, and 13 bases lay between the germline ends. Looked up from germline, CDR1 is DFQATT and CDR2 is SNEGSKA (reference sequence). This CDR3 spans 13 amino acids.

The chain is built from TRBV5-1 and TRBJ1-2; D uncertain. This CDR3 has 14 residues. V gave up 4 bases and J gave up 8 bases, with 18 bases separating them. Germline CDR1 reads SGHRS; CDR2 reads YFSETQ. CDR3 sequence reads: CASSPSDPVDGYTF. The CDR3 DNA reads TGCGCCAGCAGCCCTTCGGACCCGGTCGACGGCTACACCTTC.

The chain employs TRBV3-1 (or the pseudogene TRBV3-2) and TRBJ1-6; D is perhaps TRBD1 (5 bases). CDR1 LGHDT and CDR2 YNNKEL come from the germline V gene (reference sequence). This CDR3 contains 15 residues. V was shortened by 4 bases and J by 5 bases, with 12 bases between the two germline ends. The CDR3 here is CASSRGTGNNSPLHF. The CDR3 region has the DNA TGTGCCAGCAGCCGAGGGACGGGGAATAATTCACCCCTCCACTTT.

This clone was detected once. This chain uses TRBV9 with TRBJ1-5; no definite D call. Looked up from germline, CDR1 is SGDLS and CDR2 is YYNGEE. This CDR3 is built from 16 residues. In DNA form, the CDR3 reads TGTGCGTTGTACACCCAGGAGGAGAATAGCAATCAGCCCCAGCATTTT. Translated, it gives CALYTQEENSNQPQHF.